This is a list of T cell receptor beta chains from one sample in a study of blood T cell repertoires in COVID-19. Libraries were prepared by immunoSEQ multiplex PCR; TCRdb keeps only in-frame clonotypes and omits some of them. This sample yields about 120,000 clones, of which 75% to 90% are seen a single time; 0.7% to 0.85% belongs to the top ten. The source material was peripheral blood. The source of these receptors is an older woman with acute or convalescent COVID-19. Both conserved end residues are part of each CDR3. A D gene is named only where the DNA matches it firmly. Size values are once, few and many counts, or a class for expanded clones, and some rows have none.

d_call j_call v_call clone_size cdr3_nt cdr3_aa
- TRBJ2-7 TRBV5-4 - TGTGCCAGCAGCTTGGGCCTGAGCTCCTACGAGCAGTACTTC CASSLGLSSYEQYF
- TRBJ2-1 TRBV9 - TGTGCCAGCAGCCCTCGTAGGGGGTTCAATGAGCAGTTCTTC CASSPRRGFNEQFF
- TRBJ1-3 TRBV6-5 - TGTGCCAGCAGTTACGATTCGGGGGGAAACACCATATATTTT CASSYDSGGNTIYF
TRBD1 TRBJ2-3 TRBV29-1 - TGCAGCGTCGCTTCCGGGACAGGTCGGGATACGCAGTATTTT CSVASGTGRDTQYF
TRBD2 TRBJ2-3 TRBV19 - TGTGCCAGCGCCTTGACTAGCGGGAGGACAGATACGCAGTATTTT CASALTSGRTDTQYF
TRBD1 TRBJ2-2 TRBV7-8 - TGTGCCAGCAGCTCCGGGACAGACACCGGGGAGCTGTTTTTT CASSSGTDTGELFF
- TRBJ2-7 TRBV9 once TGTGCCAGCAGCGCAGGGGCCCGCTCCTACGAGCAGTACTTC CASSAGARSYEQYF
- TRBJ1-2 TRBV3-1/TRBV3-2 - TGTGCCAGCAGCCAAGCGGCGGAGAACTATGGCTACACCTTC CASSQAAENYGYTF
- TRBJ2-5 TRBV5-6 - TGTGCCAGCGGAGTGAAAGAGACCCAGTACTTC CASGVKETQYF
- TRBJ2-3 TRBV27 - TGTGCCAGCAGTTCTGGAGTCGGGGTAGATACGCAGTATTTT CASSSGVGVDTQYF
- TRBJ1-1 TRBV19 - TGTGCCAGTAGTAATTCAGCGGGATTACAAGCTTTCTTT CASSNSAGLQAFF
TRBD1 TRBJ1-2 TRBV5-1 - TGCGCCAGCAGCAGGGACGGGACAGGGGACCATGGCTACACCTTC CASSRDGTGDHGYTF
TRBD1 TRBJ2-2 TRBV15 many TGTGCCACCAGCACGCGGGGACAGGACAACACCGGGGAGCTGTTTTTT CATSTRGQDNTGELFF
TRBD1 TRBJ1-6 TRBV5-6 - TGTGCCAGCAGCCCGGGACAGGGCTCGTTTTCACCCCTCCACTTT CASSPGQGSFSPLHF
TRBD1 TRBJ1-2 TRBV14 - TGTGCCAGTGGACAGGGTGGCTATGGCTACACCTTC CASGQGGYGYTF
TRBD1 TRBJ2-2 TRBV6-5 - TGTGCCAGCAGACCGGACAGGGGGGCAACCGGGGAGCTGTTTTTT CASRPDRGATGELFF
- TRBJ1-1 TRBV5-1 - TGCGCCAGCAGCTGGACAGATACGAACACTGAAGCTTTCTTT CASSWTDTNTEAFF
- TRBJ1-2 TRBV18 - TGTGCCAGCTCACCTACAGGTCTCGACGGCTACACCTTC CASSPTGLDGYTF
- TRBJ2-1 TRBV9 - TGTGCCAGCAGCGTAGATAGCGTCAACAATGAGCAGTTCTTC CASSVDSVNNEQFF
- TRBJ1-1 TRBV19 - TGTGCCAGTAGTATGGCGGAGGGGTGGGCTGAAGCTTTCTTT CASSMAEGWAEAFF
- TRBJ1-4 TRBV28 - TGTGCCAGCGGAGGGTTGTGGGTAGAAAAACTGTTTTTT CASGGLWVEKLFF
- TRBJ2-2 TRBV7-9 - TGTGCCAGCAGCTTAGCGAAGCACGCCGGGGAGCTGTTTTTT CASSLAKHAGELFF
TRBD1 TRBJ1-1 TRBV7-8 few TGTGCCAGCAGCTTATACCGGGACAGGGGGAGCGGTGAAGCTTTCTTT CASSLYRDRGSGEAFF
- TRBJ1-1 TRBV19 - TGTGCCAGTAGTTTTCAGGGTCGGGGGACTGAAGCTTTCTTT CASSFQGRGTEAFF
TRBD1 TRBJ2-3 TRBV10-1 - TGCGCCAGCAGTGAAGATACAGGGGCGGATACGCAGTATTTT CASSEDTGADTQYF
TRBD2 TRBJ2-2 TRBV7-8 - TGTGCCAGCAGCTTAGGCCTAGCGGGAGGGTCCGGGGAGCTGTTTTTT CASSLGLAGGSGELFF
- TRBJ1-5 TRBV5-1 - TGCGCCAGCAGCTTAGGAGGACAGAGCAATCAGCCCCAGCATTTT CASSLGGQSNQPQHF
- TRBJ2-3 TRBV14 - TGTGCCAGCAGCCAAGATGACGCAGGGGCGGGCACAGATACGCAGTATTTT CASSQDDAGAGTDTQYF
TRBD2 TRBJ2-3 TRBV19 - TGTGCCAGTAGTATTCTAGCGGGGCCTATATTGGATTTT CASSILAGPILDF
- TRBJ1-2 TRBV5-4 - TGTGCCAGCAGCTCTCAGGGATCGGGCGGCTACACCTTC CASSSQGSGGYTF
- TRBJ1-1 TRBV7-9 - TGTGCCAGCAGCTTAATGGCAGCGCGAACTGAAGCTTTCTTT CASSLMAARTEAFF
TRBD2 TRBJ2-7 TRBV6-1 - TGTGCCAGCAGTGACGGACTAGCGGAAATTCCGTACGAGCAGTACTTC CASSDGLAEIPYEQYF
TRBD2 TRBJ2-7 TRBV4-2 - TGTGCCAGCAGCCAAGATGAAGCGGGGCCTTACGAGCAGTACTTC CASSQDEAGPYEQYF
TRBD2 TRBJ2-1 TRBV11-2 few TGTGCCAGCAGCTTGGGCTTTGAGGGAGGGGAGCAGTTCTTC CASSLGFEGGEQFF
TRBD2 TRBJ2-1 TRBV29-1 - TGCAGCGTTACCGGACTAGCGGGAAGCTCCTACAATGAGCAGTTCTTC CSVTGLAGSSYNEQFF
TRBD2 TRBJ2-3 TRBV24-1 - TGTGCCACCAGTGACCTTGGACTAGCGGGAGAAGATACGCAGTATTTT CATSDLGLAGEDTQYF
- TRBJ2-5 TRBV28 - TGTGCCAGCAGCACCACAGGGTCGTACCAAGAGACCCAGTACTTC CASSTTGSYQETQYF
- TRBJ1-6 TRBV9 - TGTGCCAGCAGCGTAGGGGCCACTGATTCACCCCTCCACTTT CASSVGATDSPLHF
- TRBJ2-1 TRBV2 - TGTGCCAGCGACGCGGCAACCGATCAAAATGAGCAGTTCTTC CASDAATDQNEQFF
- TRBJ1-3 TRBV2 - TGTGCCAGCAGTGAAGCGCTTGGGAGGGCGGACACCATATATTTT CASSEALGRADTIYF